This T cell receptor (beta chain) was sequenced during a study of breast tumors, draining lymph nodes, adjacent tissues. Study observations and caveats: Data only fit, rather than demonstrated, lymph node origin of most tumor T cells. Tumors had less TCR diversity than lymph nodes, more than nontumor tissue. Luminal-like breast cancer showed significantly greater tumor-nontumor repertoire similarity than basal-like breast cancer did. Most tumor T cells seemingly derive from lymph node, then expand in tumor.

The germline V gene encodes CDR1 SGHRS and CDR2 YFSETQ. Trimming left V 0 bases short and J 2 bases short, with 15 bases between. The CDR3 runs 17 residues. Comments on this clonotype: Its specificity is unknown.

Samples came from axillary lymph nodes draining the breast cancer. TCRdb reprocessed the multiplex PCR reads with MiXCR, giving one entry per CDR3 protein. This table holds 200,000 or so distinct CDR3 sequences, roughly 31% found once. The TCR sequence derives from a female donor with breast cancer. Some clones in this sample may be carry-over from other donors' samples. The rearrangement joins TRBV5-1 to TRBJ2-1, with D perhaps matching TRBD1 (6 bases). Sample: axillary lymph node tissue. CDR3 nucleotide sequence: TGCGCCAGCAGCTTGGCCAACAGGGATAGAGCCTACAATGAGCAGTTCTTC. It is translated as CASSLANRDRAYNEQFF.